One sample yielded the 16 T cell receptor beta chains listed below, sequenced in a study of CD4+ T cells in melanoma. Data came from immunoSEQ multiplex PCR; TCRdb stores just in-frame clones and leaves some out. There are over 45,000 clones in the sample; 55% to 75% occur only once, and about 5% lies in the top ten. Sequenced input: tumor tissue. These receptor sequences come from a human donor with melanoma.

The chain employs TRBV5-4 and TRBJ2-5; tentatively, D is TRBD1 or TRBD2 (5 bases each). Germline V lookup: CDR1 SGHNT, CDR2 YYREEE (reference sequence). The V gene lost 5 bases and the J gene lost 7 bases, with 18 bases spanning the gap. There are 14 residues in the CDR3. CDR3 coding DNA: TGTGCCAGCAGTAACCGGGACCCGGTAGGGACCCAGTACTTC. Translation gives CASSNRDPVGTQYF.

The chain is built from TRBV19 and TRBJ2-3, with D unclear. CDR3 length equals 15 residues. Trimming stripped 5 bases from V and 0 bases from J, with 12 bases between. Germline CDR1 and CDR2: LNHDA and SQIVND (reference sequence). The CDR3 is CASSVQATSTDTQYF. Here the CDR3 DNA reads TGTGCCAGTAGTGTACAAGCGACTAGCACAGATACGCAGTATTTT.

This chain connects TRBV6-5 to TRBJ1-5; perhaps TRBD1 as D (6 bases). The germline V gene encodes CDR1 MNHEY and CDR2 SVGAGI. The CDR3 is 15 amino acids. Trimming took 2 bases from V and 1 from J, leaving 9 bases between them. The CDR3 here is CASSYTQGSNQPQHF. The DNA of the CDR3 is TGTGCCAGCAGTTACACCCAGGGGAGCAATCAGCCCCAGCATTTT.

This clone was seen a handful of times. The V gene is TRBV19, the J gene TRBJ1-1; D gene unclear. Germline-derived CDR1 and CDR2 are LNHDA and SQIVND (reference sequence). The CDR3 contains 13 residues. The germline V and J ends were trimmed by 5 bases and 4 bases, with 11 bases remaining between them. In DNA form, the CDR3 reads TGTGCCAGTAGTGCAGATGGTGGCACTGAAGCTTTCTTT. This translates into CASSADGGTEAFF.

The table lists this clone with many counts. The rearrangement joins TRBV4-1 to TRBJ2-7; D not resolved. Trimming stripped 4 bases from V and 6 bases from J, with 13 bases between. The CDR3 runs to 13 residues. Germline V gene data show CDR1 as MGHRA and CDR2 as YSYEKL. This CDR3 reads CASSLSARAEQYF. CDR3 in DNA: TGCGCCAGCAGCCTCTCGGCTCGCGCCGAGCAGTACTTC.

The chain joins TRBV28 to TRBJ2-7, with D possibly matching TRBD1 (5 bases). This CDR3 has 15 amino acids. Germline loops: CDR1 MDHEN, CDR2 SYDVKM. Trimming took 1 base from V and 2 from J, leaving 12 bases between them. The CDR3 coding sequence is TGTGCCAGCAGTTTATCTGGCAGGGCCGCCTACGAGCAGTACTTC. As protein: CASSLSGRAAYEQYF.

The rearrangement links TRBV6-5 to TRBJ1-1, with D unclear. V shed 7 bases and J shed 7 bases, with 10 bases lying between them. The CDR3 runs to 11 residues. Germline V gene lookup returns CDR1 MNHEY and CDR2 SVGAGI. CDR3 region: CASKNPDEAFF. CDR3 DNA: TGTGCCAGCAAAAATCCAGATGAAGCTTTCTTT.

The rearrangement links TRBV5-4 to TRBJ2-5; 10 bases match TRBD2. J gave up 5 bases and V 4 bases, and 14 bases lay outside the gene matches. Germline CDR1 SGHNT, CDR2 YYREEE (reference sequence). CDR3 size: 17 residues. CDR3 sequence (DNA): TGTGCCAGCAGCCGCACGCTAGGAGCGGGGGGGCAGGAGACCCAGTACTTC. This gives the protein CASSRTLGAGGQETQYF.

The chain has TRBV27 and TRBJ2-3; D is undetermined. Germline values: CDR1 MNHEY, CDR2 SMNVEV (reference sequence). The CDR3 runs to 14 residues. V was cut by 5 bases and J by 4 bases, with 13 bases left in between. CDR3 sequence: CASSAVDLSDTQYF. CDR3 nucleotide sequence: TGTGCCAGCAGTGCGGTCGACTTGTCAGATACGCAGTATTTT.

This sequence joins TRBV29-1 and TRBJ2-1; 10 bases are shared with TRBD1. Germline values: CDR1 SQVTM, CDR2 ANQGSEA. V shed 6 bases and J 3 bases; nucleotides not matched to a gene: 11. The length of the CDR3 is 16 residues. The CDR3 sequence is CSVTYFGDRGYNEQFF. CDR3 bases: TGCAGCGTGACCTATTTTGGGGACAGGGGCTACAATGAGCAGTTCTTC.

The gene calls are TRBV5-1 and TRBJ2-5; 9 bases are shared with TRBD2. After removal of 1 base from V and 2 bases from J, the junction contained 6 bases not matched to a gene. Germline assignment: CDR1 SGHRS and CDR2 YFSETQ. This CDR3 region has 16 residues. The CDR3 DNA reads as TGCGCCAGCAGCTTGCTCCCAGCGGGGGGACAAGAGACCCAGTACTTC. Translated, it gives CASSLLPAGGQETQYF.

The sample holds one count of this clone. The chain carries TRBV2 and TRBJ1-2; D is perhaps TRBD1 (6 bases). V shed 5 bases and J shed 5 bases, with 21 bases lying between them. CDR1 and CDR2 (germline): SNHLY, FYNNEI. The CDR3 length is 16 residues. CDR3 bases: TGTGCCAGCAGTCATACACAGGGCCCAAACTCTTATGGCTACACCTTC. This gives the protein CASSHTQGPNSYGYTF.

This clone was observed a single time. The rearrangement uses TRBV7-8 and TRBJ1-2, with 12 bases matching TRBD1. CDR3 size: 16 residues. V lost 5 bases to trimming and J lost 4 bases; unmatched junction nucleotides: 8. Germline CDR1 SGHVS, CDR2 FQNEAQ. The CDR3 DNA is TGTGCCAGCAGCCCCCTGGGACAGGGGGCTGTCTATGGCTACACCTTC. Protein product: CASSPLGQGAVYGYTF.

The chain couples TRBV6-6 to TRBJ1-2, with D perhaps matching TRBD1 (5 bases). Trimming removed 6 bases from V and 3 bases from J, with 11 bases in between. The CDR3 extends over 13 amino acids. The germline V gene has CDR1 MNHNY and CDR2 SVGAGI (reference sequence). This CDR3 is CASRPTADYGYTF. The CDR3 region has the DNA TGTGCCAGCAGACCGACAGCCGACTATGGCTACACCTTC.

CDR3 nucleotide sequence: TGTGCCAGCAGCTTTACACAGGGGTCCCCAAGCTCCTACAATGAGCAGTTCTTC. Translation: CASSFTQGSPSSYNEQFF. The chain couples TRBV4-2 to TRBJ2-1; 7 bases fit TRBD1. The CDR3 totals 18 residues. Germline V lookup: CDR1 LGHNA, CDR2 YNFKEQ. V shed 5 bases and J 0 bases; nucleotides not matched to a gene: 13.

The gene calls are TRBV9 and TRBJ2-1; a weak D match, TRBD1 (6 bases). This CDR3 has 13 amino acids. Germline V gene lookup returns CDR1 SGDLS and CDR2 YYNGEE. Trimming removed 3 bases from V and 10 bases from J, with 14 bases in between. Here the CDR3 reads CASSEEQGDEQFF. The CDR3 region has the DNA TGTGCCAGCAGCGAAGAACAGGGAGACGAGCAGTTCTTC.